This TCR beta chain was sequenced during a study of OX40 agonist ivuxolimab in advanced cancers. Points from the study as a whole: Dose levels from 0.1 to 3.0 mg/kg saw CD4+ and CD8+ blood T cells expand clonally by week 6. More expanded clones were found, on average, in CD8+ than in CD4+ T cells. A proportion of nonresponders additionally exhibited low normalized T-cell clonal expansion.

The V end lost 1 base, the J end lost 0 bases, and 13 bases lay between the germline ends. Germline V gene data show CDR1 as LNHNV and CDR2 as YYDKDF (reference sequence). This CDR3 is built from 16 residues. In the case of this clone: Its antigen is not identified.

Produced via immunoSEQ multiplex PCR; TCRdb's table is partial and in-frame only. The table includes tens of thousands of clones, around 93% detected once. V usage is TRBV15 and J usage is TRBJ2-7; D may be TRBD1 or TRBD2 (5 bases each). The starting material was CD4+ or CD8+ T cells sorted from blood, obtained in a trial of the OX40 agonist ivuxolimab. The sequence came from an adult with an advanced solid tumor such as melanoma, head and neck, liver or kidney cancer. CDR3 bases: TGTGCCACCAGCAGAGCCGGGACCGACGGCTCCTACGAGCAGTACTTC. It translates to CATSRAGTDGSYEQYF.